Shown below are 14 T cell receptor beta chains from a single sample sequenced in a study of OX40 agonist ivuxolimab in advanced cancers. Sequencing used immunoSEQ multiplex PCR; TCRdb keeps in-frame clones, though not all of them. This sample has 90,000 to 95,000 clones, with around 87% found just once. The sample consisted of CD4+ or CD8+ T cells sorted from blood, taken in a trial of the OX40 agonist ivuxolimab. The source of these receptors is an adult with an advanced solid tumor such as melanoma, head and neck, liver or kidney cancer.

V is TRBV19 and J is TRBJ2-6, with TRBD1 matching over 12 bases. Trimming took 7 bases from V and 6 from J; bases not matched to a gene: 13. CDR1 LNHDA and CDR2 SQIVND come from the germline V gene (reference sequence). The CDR3 is 18 amino acids. The CDR3 loop reads CASKGSPGTGGSANVLTF. CDR3 DNA sequence: TGTGCCAGTAAAGGGTCCCCAGGGACAGGGGGCTCGGCCAACGTCCTGACTTTC.

The V and J genes are TRBV10-1 and TRBJ2-1; tentatively, D is TRBD2 (5 bases). This CDR3 is built from 14 residues. Per the germline V gene, CDR1 is WNHNN and CDR2 is SYGVQD (reference sequence). V shed 11 bases and J shed 6 bases, with 20 bases lying between them. CDR3 amino acids: CAGFEGVKFNEQFF. DNA of the CDR3: TGCGCCGGATTCGAGGGAGTAAAATTCAATGAGCAGTTCTTC.

This chain links TRBV5-1 with TRBJ2-6; the D is unclear. The V end lost 7 bases, the J end lost 5 bases, and 22 bases lay between the germline ends. The length of the CDR3 is 17 residues. Germline CDR1 reads SGHRS; CDR2 reads YFSETQ. CDR3 sequence: CASWVTCSQSRANVLTF. CDR3 nucleotide sequence: TGCGCCAGCTGGGTCACATGTTCACAAAGTCGGGCCAACGTCCTGACTTTC.

The gene calls are TRBV11-2 and TRBJ2-3, with TRBD1 identical over 7 bases. Germline CDR1 is SGHAT and CDR2 is FQNNGV. Trimming removed 6 bases from V and 2 bases from J; junction bases left unmatched: 5. CDR3 length: 14 amino acids. The CDR3 sequence is CASRQGPTTDTQYF. In DNA, the CDR3 is TGTGCCAGCAGACAGGGGCCCACCACAGATACGCAGTATTTT.

The rearrangement joins TRBV6-5 to TRBJ1-5; 7 bases are shared with TRBD1. The CDR3 length is 13 residues. The V gene end was trimmed by 4 bases and the J gene end by 6 bases; junction bases not matched to a gene: 3. Germline CDR1 and CDR2: MNHEY and SVGAGI. CDR3 in amino acids: CASSSGQPQPQHF. Here the CDR3 DNA reads TGTGCCAGCAGTTCGGGACAGCCTCAGCCCCAGCATTTT.

The chain links TRBV4-1 to TRBJ2-7, with 8 bases identical to TRBD1. The V segment lost 0 bases and the J segment 2 bases; nucleotides outside the gene matches: 6. This CDR3 region has 16 residues. Looked up from germline, CDR1 is MGHRA and CDR2 is YSYEKL. In DNA, the CDR3 is TGCGCCAGCAGCCAAGAGAGAGGGACAGGTCCCTACGAGCAGTACTTC. This encodes CASSQERGTGPYEQYF.

About this clone itself: Other DNA sequences in the sample encode the same CDR3. V is TRBV15 and J is TRBJ2-5; D tentatively reads TRBD1 or TRBD2 (7 bases each). The CDR3 covers 14 residues. The V and J ends lost 1 base and 5 bases respectively, with 11 bases between them. From germline, CDR1 is LNHNV and CDR2 YYDKDF (reference sequence). The CDR3 region has the DNA TGTGCCACCAGCAGAGGCCAGGGGGGGGAGACCCAGTACTTC. Amino acid sequence: CATSRGQGGETQYF.

The genes are TRBV11-2 and TRBJ1-1; D is ambiguous. The CDR3 consists of 14 residues. V was shortened by 5 bases and J by 4 bases, with 14 bases between the two germline ends. The germline CDR1 and CDR2 sequences are SGHAT and FQNNGV. The CDR3 reads CASSHTLLGTEAFF. The CDR3 coding sequence is TGTGCCAGCAGCCATACCCTACTGGGCACTGAAGCTTTCTTT.

This sequence joins TRBV5-1 and TRBJ2-1; 11 bases are a match to TRBD2. V was pared by 1 base and J by 6 bases, with 9 bases of the junction left unmatched. Germline CDR1 reads SGHRS; CDR2 reads YFSETQ. The CDR3 has 17 residues. The CDR3 sequence: CASSLILAGESFNEQFF. The CDR3 nucleotides read TGCGCCAGCAGCTTGATACTAGCGGGAGAATCTTTCAATGAGCAGTTCTTC. Full variable domain (remainder filled in from reference TRBV5-1 and TRBJ2-1): KAGVTQTPRYLIKTRGQQVTLSCSPISGHRSVSWYQQTPGQGLQFLFEYFSETQRNKGNFPGRFSGRQFSNSRSEMNVSTLELGDSALYLCASSLILAGESFNEQFFGPGTRLTVL.

The chain uses TRBV11-3 and TRBJ2-5; TRBD1 agrees at 8 bases. The germline gives CDR1 SGHNT, CDR2 YENEEA. CDR3 length: 16 residues. Unmatched junction bases numbered 9, after V lost 1 base and J lost 5 bases. Here the CDR3 DNA reads TGTGCCAGCAGCTTAGGCGGGACAGGTCGCTGGGAGACCCAGTACTTC. Translating gives CASSLGGTGRWETQYF.

V gene TRBV29-1 combines with J gene TRBJ2-1; D is unresolved. Trimming shortened V by 3 bases and J by 4 bases, and 10 bases separated the two germline ends. The CDR3 runs to 13 residues. Germline CDR1 is SQVTM and CDR2 is ANQGSEA. The CDR3 loop reads CSVEVGRYNEQFF. In DNA form, the CDR3 reads TGCAGCGTTGAGGTCGGGCGGTACAATGAGCAGTTCTTC.

The gene calls are TRBV6-1 and TRBJ1-2; the D is unclear. This CDR3 contains 13 residues. V was shortened by 3 bases and J by 5 bases, with 10 bases between the two germline ends. Germline CDR1 is MNHNS and CDR2 is SASEGT. Here the CDR3 reads CASSDVYGYGYTF. The CDR3 region has the DNA TGTGCCAGCAGTGACGTTTACGGGTATGGCTACACCTTC.

Notes on this clone: Distinct nucleotide sequences in the sample also encode this CDR3. This chain links TRBV5-1 with TRBJ2-5, with D hard to call. The V gene lost 4 bases and the J gene lost 2 bases, with 3 bases spanning the gap. Germline V CDR1 and CDR2: SGHRS, YFSETQ. This CDR3 spans 11 amino acids. This CDR3 is CASSGQETQYF. CDR3 nucleotide sequence: TGCGCCAGCAGCGGTCAAGAGACCCAGTACTTC.

This sequence joins TRBV5-4 and TRBJ2-1, with TRBD2 matching 10 bases. The CDR3 has 16 residues. From germline, CDR1 is SGHNT and CDR2 YYREEE (reference sequence). J lost 6 bases, V lost 2 bases, and 8 bases had no gene match. CDR3 loop: CASSFASGGVGNEQFF. The CDR3, as DNA: TGTGCCAGCAGCTTCGCTAGCGGGGGCGTCGGCAATGAGCAGTTCTTC.